The present TCR beta chain was sequenced within a study of CD8+ T cells in alopecia areata. Across the whole study: Patients in the treated group were given tofacitinib by mouth, 5 to 10 mg twice a day.

V shed 3 bases, J shed 0 bases, and the junction held 5 bases outside the gene matches. Germline V gene data show CDR1 as LNHNV and CDR2 as YYDKDF (reference sequence). The CDR3 runs 17 residues. Extracted from the samples, RNA was reverse transcribed into cDNA to serve as the sequencing template. TCRdb keeps only in-frame clones here, not all; method: immunoSEQ multiplex PCR. The sample shows some 240,000 clones, roughly 57% of them seen only once. The sequenced sample was CD4+ T cells sorted from blood, obtained at week 0. The source is a human donor with alopecia areata. The J gene is TRBJ1-3, the V gene TRBV15; 10 nucleotides align to TRBD1. CDR3 residues: CATSSGTGALSGNTIYF. The CDR3 nucleotides read TGTGCCACCAGCAGCGGGACAGGGGCCCTCTCTGGAAACACCATATATTTT.